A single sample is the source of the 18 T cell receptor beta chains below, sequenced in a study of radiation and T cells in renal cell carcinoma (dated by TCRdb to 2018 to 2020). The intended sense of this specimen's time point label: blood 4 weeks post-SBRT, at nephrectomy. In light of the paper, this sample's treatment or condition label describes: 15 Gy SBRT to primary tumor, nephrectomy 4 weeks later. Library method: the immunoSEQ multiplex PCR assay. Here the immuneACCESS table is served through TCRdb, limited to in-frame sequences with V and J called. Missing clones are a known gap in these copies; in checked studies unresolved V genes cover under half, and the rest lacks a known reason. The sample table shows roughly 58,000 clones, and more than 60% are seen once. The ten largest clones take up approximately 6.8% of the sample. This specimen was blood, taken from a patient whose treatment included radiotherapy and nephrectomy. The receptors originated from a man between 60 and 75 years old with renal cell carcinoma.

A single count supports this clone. CDR3 in DNA: TGTGCCAGCATGGGGGCCTCTGGAAACACCATATATTTT. Translating it yields CASMGASGNTIYF. This chain links TRBV5-6 with TRBJ1-3; a weak D match, TRBD1 (6 bases). V was trimmed by 6 bases and J by 0 bases, leaving 7 bases between them. CDR3 length equals 13 residues. The germline V gene has CDR1 SGHDT and CDR2 YYEEEE.

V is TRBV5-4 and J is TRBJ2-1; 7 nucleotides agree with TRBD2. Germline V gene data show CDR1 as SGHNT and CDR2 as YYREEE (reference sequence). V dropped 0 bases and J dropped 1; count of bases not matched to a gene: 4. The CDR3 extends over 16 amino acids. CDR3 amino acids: CASSLGGRGSYNEQFF. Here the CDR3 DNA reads TGTGCCAGCAGCTTGGGCGGGAGAGGTTCCTACAATGAGCAGTTCTTC.

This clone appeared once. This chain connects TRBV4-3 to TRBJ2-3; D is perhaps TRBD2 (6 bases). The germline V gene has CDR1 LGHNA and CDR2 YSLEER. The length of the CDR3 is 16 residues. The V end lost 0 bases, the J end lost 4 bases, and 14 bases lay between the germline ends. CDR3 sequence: CASSQDVGGGADTQYF. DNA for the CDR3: TGCGCCAGCAGCCAAGATGTCGGGGGTGGGGCAGATACGCAGTATTTT.

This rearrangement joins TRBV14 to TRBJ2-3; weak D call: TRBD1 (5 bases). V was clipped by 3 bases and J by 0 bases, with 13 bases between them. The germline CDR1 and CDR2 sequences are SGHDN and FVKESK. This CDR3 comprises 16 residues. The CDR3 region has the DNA TGTGCCAGCAGCCATTGGCAGGGTGGTAGCACAGATACGCAGTATTTT. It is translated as CASSHWQGGSTDTQYF. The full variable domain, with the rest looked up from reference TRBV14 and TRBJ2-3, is EAGVTQFPSHSVIEKGQTVTLRCDPISGHDNLYWYRRVMGKEIKFLLHFVKESKQDESGMPNNRFLAERTGGTYSTLKVQPAELEDSGVYFCASSHWQGGSTDTQYFGPGTRLTVL.

As DNA, the CDR3 is TGCAGCGCCTCTAGCAGGGGGACTTACGAGCAGTACTTC. Translated, it gives CSASSRGTYEQYF. The rearrangement joins TRBV29-1 to TRBJ2-7, with D possibly matching TRBD1 (7 bases). Trimming removed 7 bases from V and 4 bases from J, with 17 bases in between. Germline CDR1 reads SQVTM; CDR2 reads ANQGSEA. This CDR3 contains 13 residues.

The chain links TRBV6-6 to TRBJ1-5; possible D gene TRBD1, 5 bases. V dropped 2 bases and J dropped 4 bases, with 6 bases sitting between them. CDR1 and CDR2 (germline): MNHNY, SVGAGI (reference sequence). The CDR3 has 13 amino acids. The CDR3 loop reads CASSYDRNQPQHF. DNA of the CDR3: TGTGCCAGCAGTTACGACAGAAATCAGCCCCAGCATTTT.

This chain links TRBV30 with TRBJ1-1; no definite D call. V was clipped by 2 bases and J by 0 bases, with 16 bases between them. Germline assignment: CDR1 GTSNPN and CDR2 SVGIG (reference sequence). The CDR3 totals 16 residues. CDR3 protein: CAWSTSQVSMNTEAFF. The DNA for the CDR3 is TGTGCCTGGAGTACCTCGCAGGTCTCTATGAACACTGAAGCTTTCTTT.

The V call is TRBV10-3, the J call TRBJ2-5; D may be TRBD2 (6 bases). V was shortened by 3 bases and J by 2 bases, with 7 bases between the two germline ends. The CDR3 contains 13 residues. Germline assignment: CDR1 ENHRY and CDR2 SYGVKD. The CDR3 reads CAISDGRQETQYF. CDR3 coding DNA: TGTGCCATCAGTGACGGGAGACAAGAGACCCAGTACTTC.

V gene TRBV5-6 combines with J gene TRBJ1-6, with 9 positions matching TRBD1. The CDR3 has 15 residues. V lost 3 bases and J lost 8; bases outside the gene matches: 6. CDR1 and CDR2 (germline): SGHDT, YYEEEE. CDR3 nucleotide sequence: TGTGCCAGCAGCTGGGGGACAGGGTTCGATTCACCCCTCCACTTT. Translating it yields CASSWGTGFDSPLHF. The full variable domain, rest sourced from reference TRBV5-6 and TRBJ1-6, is DAGVTQSPTHLIKTRGQQVTLRCSPKSGHDTVSWYQQALGQGPQFIFQYYEEEERQRGNFPDRFSGHQFPNYSSELNVNALLLGDSALYLCASSWGTGFDSPLHFGNGTRLTVT.

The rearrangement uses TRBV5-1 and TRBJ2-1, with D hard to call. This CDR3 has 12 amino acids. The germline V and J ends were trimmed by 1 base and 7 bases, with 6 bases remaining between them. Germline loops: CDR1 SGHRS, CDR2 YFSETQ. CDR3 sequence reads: CASSLSANEQFF. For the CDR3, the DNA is TGCGCCAGCAGCTTGTCAGCAAATGAGCAGTTCTTC.

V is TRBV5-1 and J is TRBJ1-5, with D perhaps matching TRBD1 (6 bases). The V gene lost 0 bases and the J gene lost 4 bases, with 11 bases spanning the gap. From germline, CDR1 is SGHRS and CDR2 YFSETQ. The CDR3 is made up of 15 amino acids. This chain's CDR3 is CASSLGGAGNQPQHF. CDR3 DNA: TGCGCCAGCAGCTTGGGGGGGGCAGGTAATCAGCCCCAGCATTTT. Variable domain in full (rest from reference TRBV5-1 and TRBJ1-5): KAGVTQTPRYLIKTRGQQVTLSCSPISGHRSVSWYQQTPGQGLQFLFEYFSETQRNKGNFPGRFSGRQFSNSRSEMNVSTLELGDSALYLCASSLGGAGNQPQHFGDGTRLSIL.

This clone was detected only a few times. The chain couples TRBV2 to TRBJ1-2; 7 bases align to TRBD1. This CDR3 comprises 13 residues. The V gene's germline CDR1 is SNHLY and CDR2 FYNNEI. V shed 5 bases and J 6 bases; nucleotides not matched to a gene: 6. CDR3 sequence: CASSLQGQDGYTF. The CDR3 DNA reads TGTGCCAGCAGTTTACAGGGGCAGGATGGCTACACCTTC.

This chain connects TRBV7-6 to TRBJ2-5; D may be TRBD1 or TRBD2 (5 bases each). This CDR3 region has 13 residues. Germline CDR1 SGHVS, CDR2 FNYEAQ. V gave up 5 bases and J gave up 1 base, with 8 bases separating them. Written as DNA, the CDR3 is TGTGCCAGCAGCCGGGACGTCCAAGAGACCCAGTACTTC. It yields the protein CASSRDVQETQYF. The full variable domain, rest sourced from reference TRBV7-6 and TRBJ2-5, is GAGVSQSPRYKVTKRGQDVALRCDPISGHVSLYWYRQALGQGPEFLTYFNYEAQQDKSGLPNDRFSAERPEGSISTLTIQRTEQRDSAMYRCASSRDVQETQYFGPGTRLLVL.

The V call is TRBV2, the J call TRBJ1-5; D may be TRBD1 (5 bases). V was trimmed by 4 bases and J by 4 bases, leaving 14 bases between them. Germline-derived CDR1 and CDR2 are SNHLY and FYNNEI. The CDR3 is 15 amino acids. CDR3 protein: CASSGIGGGNQPQHF. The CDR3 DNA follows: TGTGCCAGCAGTGGTATCGGTGGGGGGAATCAGCCCCAGCATTTT.

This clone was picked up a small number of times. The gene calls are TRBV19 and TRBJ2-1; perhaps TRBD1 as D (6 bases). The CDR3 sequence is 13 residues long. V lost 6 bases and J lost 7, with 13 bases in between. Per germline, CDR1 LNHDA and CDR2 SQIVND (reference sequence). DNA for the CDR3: TGTGCCAGTAGCGTTCAGGGGAAGAATGAGCAGTTCTTC. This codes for CASSVQGKNEQFF.

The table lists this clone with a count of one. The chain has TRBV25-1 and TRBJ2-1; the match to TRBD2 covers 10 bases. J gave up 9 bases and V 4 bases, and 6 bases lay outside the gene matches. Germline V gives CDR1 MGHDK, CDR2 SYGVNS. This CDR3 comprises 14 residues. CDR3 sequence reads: CASSVSTSGTEQFF. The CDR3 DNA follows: TGTGCCAGCAGTGTGAGTACTAGCGGGACTGAGCAGTTCTTC. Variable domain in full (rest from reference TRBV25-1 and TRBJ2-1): EADIYQTPRYLVIGTGKKITLECSQTMGHDKMYWYQQDPGMELHLIHYSYGVNSTEKGDLSSESTVSRIRTEHFPLTLESARPSHTSQYLCASSVSTSGTEQFFGPGTRLTVL.

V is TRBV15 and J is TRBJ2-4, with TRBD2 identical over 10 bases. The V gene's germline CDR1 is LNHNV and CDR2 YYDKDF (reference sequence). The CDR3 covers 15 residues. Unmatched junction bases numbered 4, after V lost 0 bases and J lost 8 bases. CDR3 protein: CATSREGAGGDIQYF. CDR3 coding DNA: TGTGCCACCAGCAGAGAGGGAGCGGGAGGGGACATTCAGTACTTC.

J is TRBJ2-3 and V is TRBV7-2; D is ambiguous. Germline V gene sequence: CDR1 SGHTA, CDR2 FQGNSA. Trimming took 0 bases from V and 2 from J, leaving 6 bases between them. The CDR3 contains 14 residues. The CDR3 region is CASSLASNTDTQYF. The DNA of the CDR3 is TGTGCCAGCAGCTTAGCCAGCAACACAGATACGCAGTATTTT.